A single sample is the source of the 12 T cell receptor beta chains below, sequenced in a study of blood T cell repertoires in COVID-19. Sequencing used immunoSEQ multiplex PCR; TCRdb keeps in-frame clones, though not all of them. This sample has approximately 110,000 clones, with about 88% found just once. The sequenced sample consisted of peripheral blood. These receptor sequences come from a woman in her 70s who had recovered from COVID-19.

The chain is built from TRBV3-1 (or the pseudogene TRBV3-2) and TRBJ1-6; a weak D match, TRBD1 (6 bases). CDR1 and CDR2 (germline): LGHDT, YNNKEL (reference sequence). Trimming pared 0 bases from V and 8 bases from J, leaving 14 bases between. The CDR3 covers 16 residues. The CDR3 coding sequence is TGTGCCAGCAGCCAAGATCCCGACAGGTCTCATTCACCCCTCCACTTT. Amino acid sequence: CASSQDPDRSHSPLHF.

CDR3 in amino acids: CASSVEGASTDTQYF. The CDR3 DNA sequence: TGTGCCAGCAGCGTCGAGGGTGCTAGCACAGATACGCAGTATTTT. V gene TRBV11-2 combines with J gene TRBJ2-3, with TRBD2 as a possible D gene (5 bases). This CDR3 spans 15 amino acids. V was cut by 5 bases and J by 0 bases, with 12 bases left in between. Germline loops: CDR1 SGHAT, CDR2 FQNNGV.

V usage is TRBV13 and J usage is TRBJ2-1, with 8 bases identical to TRBD2. Germline trimming cut 6 bases from V and 9 bases from J; bases unmatched to any gene: 4. The CDR3 is 12 residues long. Germline CDR1 PRHDT, CDR2 FYEKMQ (reference sequence). The CDR3 protein is CASRGLVIEQFF. The CDR3 DNA reads as TGTGCCAGCAGGGGACTAGTCATTGAGCAGTTCTTC. Drawing the rest from reference TRBV13 and TRBJ2-1, the complete variable domain is AAGVIQSPRHLIKEKRETATLKCYPIPRHDTVYWYQQGPGQDPQFLISFYEKMQSDKGSIPDRFSAQQFSDYHSELNMSSLELGDSALYFCASRGLVIEQFFGPGTRLTVL.

The chain is built from TRBV18 and TRBJ1-1; 9 bases align to TRBD1. Germline V lookup: CDR1 KGHSH, CDR2 LQKENI. The CDR3 runs 16 residues. The ends lost 0 bases at V and 6 bases at J; junction bases unmatched: 8. Written as DNA, the CDR3 is TGTGCCAGCTCACCACCGAGCGGGACAGGGAGGTCTGAAGCTTTCTTT. Translating it yields CASSPPSGTGRSEAFF. Combining the CDR3 with reference TRBV18 and TRBJ1-1 gives the whole variable domain NAGVMQNPRHLVRRRGQEARLRCSPMKGHSHVYWYRQLPEEGLKFMVYLQKENIIDESGMPKERFSAEFPKEGPSILRIQQVVRGDSAAYFCASSPPSGTGRSEAFFGQGTRLTVV.

This chain connects TRBV9 to TRBJ2-3; 8 bases fit TRBD1. V gave up 4 bases and J gave up 4 bases; unmatched junction bases: 11. CDR1 is SGDLS, CDR2 YYNGEE, per germline. The CDR3 covers 16 residues. CDR3 loop: CASSPRRQGIADTQYF. The CDR3 region has the DNA TGTGCCAGCAGCCCCCGGCGACAGGGGATCGCAGATACGCAGTATTTT.

The rearrangement uses TRBV5-1 and TRBJ1-1; TRBD1 is a possible D gene (6 bases). Germline-derived CDR1 and CDR2 are SGHRS and YFSETQ. The CDR3 is 14 residues long. V was pared by 5 bases and J by 4 bases, with 15 bases between. The CDR3, as DNA: TGCGCCAGCAGAGAGGGGGGGGTGTCCACTGAAGCTTTCTTT. Its translation is CASREGGVSTEAFF.

CDR3 loop: CAVGGQPQHF. The CDR3, as DNA: TGTGCCGTAGGGGGACAGCCCCAGCATTTT. The V and J genes are TRBV19 and TRBJ1-5, with D perhaps TRBD1 (6 bases). The germline CDR1 and CDR2 sequences are LNHDA and SQIVND (reference sequence). This CDR3 has 10 amino acids. Trimming pared 11 bases from V and 7 bases from J, leaving 9 bases between.

V usage is TRBV18 and J usage is TRBJ2-7; 8 positions agree with TRBD1. CDR3 size: 14 residues. Germline V gene sequence: CDR1 KGHSH, CDR2 LQKENI. V trimming: 6 bases; J trimming: 2 bases; junction bases outside the gene matches: 6. The CDR3 nucleotides are TGTGCCAGCTCCACCGGGACAGGCCCCTACGAGCAGTACTTC. Protein: CASSTGTGPYEQYF.

This chain connects TRBV7-9 to TRBJ2-3; 15 bases match TRBD2. The CDR3 is made up of 13 amino acids. From germline, CDR1 is SEHNR and CDR2 FQNEAQ (reference sequence). V gave up 1 base and J gave up 14 bases; unmatched junction bases: 1. CDR3 in amino acids: CASSLGTSGRVYF. Here the CDR3 DNA reads TGTGCCAGCAGCTTAGGGACTAGCGGGAGGGTGTATTTT.

This clone has just a few counts. The chain recombines TRBV5-1 with TRBJ2-1, with 7 nucleotides matching TRBD1. The germline CDR1 and CDR2 sequences are SGHRS and YFSETQ. Trimming took 4 bases from V and 5 from J; bases not matched to a gene: 6. The CDR3 spans 14 residues. The CDR3 DNA is TGCGCCAGCAGCAGACGACAGGGCGACAATGAGCAGTTCTTC. Residues: CASSRRQGDNEQFF.

The J gene is TRBJ2-1, the V gene TRBV4-2; the match to TRBD1 covers 8 bases. The CDR3 is made up of 16 amino acids. Germline CDR1 reads LGHNA; CDR2 reads YNFKEQ. J was trimmed by 6 bases and V by 1 base; bases with no gene match: 8. Here the CDR3 DNA reads TGTGCCAGCAGCCAAGGAAGACAGGGGATGATCAATGAGCAGTTCTTC. Protein sequence: CASSQGRQGMINEQFF.

The chain has TRBV30 and TRBJ2-1; 7 nucleotides agree with TRBD2. CDR3 length: 14 amino acids. Per the germline V gene, CDR1 is GTSNPN and CDR2 is SVGIG (reference sequence). The V segment lost 1 base and the J segment 0 bases; nucleotides outside the gene matches: 0. Here the CDR3 reads CAWSGGGSYNEQFF. CDR3 nucleotides: TGTGCCTGGAGTGGGGGGGGCTCCTACAATGAGCAGTTCTTC.